This TCR beta chain was recovered during a study of cytomegalovirus exposure and HLA in healthy donors. Study conclusions and caveats: Later on, an analysis tied 15,000 to 20,000 TCR beta sequences to HLA alleles at 0.05 false discovery rate.

Points on this clone: Its matching antigen is unknown.

PCR primers comprised 60 Vbeta and 13 Jbeta primers. Using immunoSEQ multiplex PCR, the repertoire was profiled, and TCRdb retains in-frame clones only, with some absent. The sample contains about 140,000 clones, around 72% of which appear only once. Sequencing was carried out using PBMCs. The sequence was obtained from a middle-aged man in good health and CMV-seronegative.

DNA for the CDR3: TGTGCCAGCAGCCGCGGGACTTTCCAAGAGACCCAGTACTTC. Its translation: CASSRGTFQETQYF. The V gene is TRBV6-5, the J gene TRBJ2-5, with D possibly being TRBD2 (6 bases). The CDR3 consists of 14 residues. CDR1 is MNHEY, CDR2 SVGAGI, per germline. Trimming pared 6 bases from V and 1 base from J, leaving 12 bases between.